In its sample, the clone carrying this TCR beta chain was seen many times. What it binds is unknown. The data were obtained in a study of identical twins. General study results and limits: Fewer insertions characterized abundant cord blood beta clonotypes, whereas memory repertoires showed none. Interpretation of the results relied on cross-sectional statistical analysis and not on following the same donors.

From the 5' RACE reads, TCRdb called clonotypes with MiXCR, one entry per CDR3 protein. The table records fewer than 900,000 distinct CDR3 sequences, 21% of them present only once. This CDR3 comprises 16 residues. Germline V gene data show CDR1 as MNHEY and CDR2 as SVGAGI. Trimming removed 3 bases from V and 4 bases from J, with 15 bases in between. The sample was also linked to a second study, of T cells expressing NK-cell markers. That study adds: All TCR beta repertoires analysed originated from sorted CD3+CD56+NKG2C+, CD3+CD56+NKG2C- and CD3+CD56-NKG2C+ T cells.

J is TRBJ2-2 and V is TRBV6-5; D gene unclear. The sequence derives from a young woman in good health. Sequenced material: PBMCs. This CDR3 reads CASSYGDRPRTGELFF. For the CDR3, the DNA is TGTGCCAGCAGTTATGGAGACCGCCCCCGCACCGGGGAGCTGTTTTTT.